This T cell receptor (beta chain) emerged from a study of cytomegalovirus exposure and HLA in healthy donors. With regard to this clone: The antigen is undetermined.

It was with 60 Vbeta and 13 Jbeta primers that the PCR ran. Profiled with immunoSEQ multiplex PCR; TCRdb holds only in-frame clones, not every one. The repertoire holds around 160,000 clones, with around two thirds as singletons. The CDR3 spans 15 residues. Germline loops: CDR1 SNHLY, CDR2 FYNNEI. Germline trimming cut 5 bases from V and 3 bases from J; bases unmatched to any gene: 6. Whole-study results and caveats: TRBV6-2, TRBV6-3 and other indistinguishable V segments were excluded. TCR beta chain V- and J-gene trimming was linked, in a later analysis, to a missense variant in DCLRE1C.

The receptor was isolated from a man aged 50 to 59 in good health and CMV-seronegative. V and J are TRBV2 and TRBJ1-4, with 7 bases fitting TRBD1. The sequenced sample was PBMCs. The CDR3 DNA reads TGTGCCAGCAGTCTAGGGGGCACGGCTAATGAAAAACTGTTTTTT. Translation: CASSLGGTANEKLFF. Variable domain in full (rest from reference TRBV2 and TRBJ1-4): EPEVTQTPSHQVTQMGQEVILRCVPISNHLYFYWYRQILGQKVEFLVSFYNNEISEKSEIFDDQFSVERPDGSNFTLKIRSTKLEDSAMYFCASSLGGTANEKLFFGSGTQLSVL.